In this sample, the clone carrying this T cell receptor (beta chain) turned up many times. Its antigen remains unknown. Generation of TCR cDNA used 5'RACE template switching (which added a universal primer site and UMIs). TCRdb independently ran MiXCR on the 5' RACE reads; one entry per CDR3 protein. Here the sample spans tens of thousands of distinct CDR3 sequences, roughly 6.9% being singletons. The V segment lost 4 bases and the J segment 1 base; nucleotides outside the gene matches: 4. Germline V gives CDR1 LGHNA, CDR2 YSLEER. This CDR3 is 15 amino acids long. These data originate in a study of T cells after yellow fever vaccination. Study-wide context: Fractions containing few cells were prepared with SMART-Seq v4 Ultra Low Input.

General study points: Few clonotypes appeared in both CD4 and CD8 compartments. At about 97% for CD4 and roughly 87% for CD8, most primary-vaccination clones showed up again after the booster.

This sample comprised CD8+ T cells sorted from PBMCs, obtained 4 to 5 days after the first yellow fever vaccination. This sequence originates from a man aged 18 to 35 who received the YFV17D yellow fever vaccine. The chain uses TRBV4-3 and TRBJ1-1; 9 bases agree with TRBD1. The CDR3 spells CASSLGTGSNTEAFF. CDR3 in DNA: TGCGCCAGCAGCCTCGGGACAGGGTCGAACACTGAAGCTTTCTTT.